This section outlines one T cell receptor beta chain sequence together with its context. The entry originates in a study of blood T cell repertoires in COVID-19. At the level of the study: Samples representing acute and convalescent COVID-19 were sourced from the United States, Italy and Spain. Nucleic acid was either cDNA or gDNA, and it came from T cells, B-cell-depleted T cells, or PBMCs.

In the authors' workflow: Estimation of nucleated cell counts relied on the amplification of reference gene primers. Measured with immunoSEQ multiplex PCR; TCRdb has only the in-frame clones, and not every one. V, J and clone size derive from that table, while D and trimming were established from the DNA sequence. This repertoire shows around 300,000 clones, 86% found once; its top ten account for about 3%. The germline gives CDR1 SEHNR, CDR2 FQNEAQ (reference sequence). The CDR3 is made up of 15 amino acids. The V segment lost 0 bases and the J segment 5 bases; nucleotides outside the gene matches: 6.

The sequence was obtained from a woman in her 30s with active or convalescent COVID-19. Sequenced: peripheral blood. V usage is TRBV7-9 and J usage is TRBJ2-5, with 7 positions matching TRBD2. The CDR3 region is CASSLAASGGETQYF. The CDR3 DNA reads TGTGCCAGCAGCTTAGCGGCCTCCGGGGGGGAGACCCAGTACTTC.